The 25 T cell receptor beta chains below were found in one sample sequenced in a study of blood T cell repertoires in COVID-19. Assay used: immunoSEQ multiplex PCR; TCRdb lists only in-frame clones, some missing. The repertoire has about 190,000 clones, 90% of them found once; the top ten carry about 0.58%. The source material was peripheral blood. These receptors all come from a man in his fifties with acute or convalescent COVID-19.

CDR3 coding DNA: TGTGCCAGCAGTCCAGGGACAGGGCCTAGCAATCAGCCCCAGCATTTT. Residues: CASSPGTGPSNQPQHF. This chain links TRBV28 with TRBJ1-5; 9 bases fit TRBD1. The CDR3 has 16 amino acids. CDR1 and CDR2 from the germline V gene are MDHEN and SYDVKM. The trim removed 5 bases at V and 0 bases at J, leaving 5 bases unmatched. Full variable domain (missing parts from reference TRBV28 and TRBJ1-5): DVKVTQSSRYLVKRTGEKVFLECVQDMDHENMFWYRQDPGLGLRLIYFSYDVKMKEKGDIPEGYSVSREKKERFSLILESASTNQTSMYLCASSPGTGPSNQPQHFGDGTRLSIL.

The chain joins TRBV28 to TRBJ2-1; 8 nucleotides match TRBD1. Per the germline V gene, CDR1 is MDHEN and CDR2 is SYDVKM. Trimming at V came to 4 bases and at J to 7 bases, leaving 9 bases not matched to a gene. The CDR3 consists of 15 residues. CDR3 amino acids: CASSSMGTGSNEQFF. The CDR3 DNA sequence: TGTGCCAGCAGTTCTATGGGGACAGGAAGTAATGAGCAGTTCTTC. Full variable domain (outside the CDR3, taken from reference TRBV28 and TRBJ2-1): DVKVTQSSRYLVKRTGEKVFLECVQDMDHENMFWYRQDPGLGLRLIYFSYDVKMKEKGDIPEGYSVSREKKERFSLILESASTNQTSMYLCASSSMGTGSNEQFFGPGTRLTVL.

This chain links TRBV6-5 with TRBJ1-1, with D perhaps TRBD1 (5 bases). There are 12 residues in the CDR3. The germline V and J ends were trimmed by 5 bases and 10 bases, with 14 bases remaining between them. Germline V gene data show CDR1 as MNHEY and CDR2 as SVGAGI. The CDR3 region is CASSIGGGRAFF. DNA of the CDR3: TGTGCCAGCAGTATCGGGGGTGGGCGAGCTTTCTTT.

This chain joins TRBV19 and TRBJ2-3; 14 nucleotides line up with TRBD2. CDR1 is LNHDA, CDR2 SQIVND, per germline (reference sequence). The V segment lost 2 bases and the J segment 7 bases; nucleotides outside the gene matches: 14. The CDR3 is made up of 19 amino acids. The CDR3 coding sequence is TGTGCCAGTAGTATACTCCCACCCTCGACTAGCGGGGGGGCAAATACGCAGTATTTT. It translates to CASSILPPSTSGGANTQYF.

The V call is TRBV2, the J call TRBJ2-7, with D uncertain. Germline CDR1 and CDR2: SNHLY and FYNNEI. Trimming pared 0 bases from V and 2 bases from J, leaving 5 bases between. The CDR3 spans 13 residues. CDR3 in DNA: TGTGCCAGCAGTGAAGCCAATCCCTACGAGCAGTACTTC. This translates into CASSEANPYEQYF.

The chain uses TRBV3-1 (or the pseudogene TRBV3-2) and TRBJ2-5; no definite D call. Deletions cut 2 bases from V and 5 bases from J, with 6 bases between. The germline CDR1 and CDR2 sequences are LGHDT and YNNKEL (reference sequence). The CDR3 covers 12 residues. The CDR3 loop reads CASSQLEETQYF. CDR3 DNA: TGTGCCAGCAGCCAACTAGAGGAGACCCAGTACTTC.

This chain connects TRBV9 to TRBJ1-6; D call uncertain. V shed 0 bases and J shed 10 bases, with 11 bases lying between them. The CDR3 extends over 14 amino acids. CDR1 is SGDLS and CDR2 is YYNGEE in the germline V gene. The CDR3 here is CASSVAVPGSPLHF. Written as DNA, the CDR3 is TGTGCCAGCAGCGTAGCTGTTCCGGGATCACCCCTCCACTTT.

V is TRBV5-6 and J is TRBJ2-5; 15 bases agree with TRBD2. CDR3 length equals 18 residues. In germline, CDR1 is SGHDT, CDR2 YYEEEE. With 4 bases clipped from V and 1 base from J, the junction kept 8 bases outside the gene matches. The CDR3 DNA is TGTGCCAGCAGCAGCCCTGGGACTAGCGGGGGGTCCCAAGAGACCCAGTACTTC. It yields the protein CASSSPGTSGGSQETQYF.

The chain joins TRBV3-1 (or the pseudogene TRBV3-2) to TRBJ2-2; 8 bases fit TRBD2. This CDR3 has 18 residues. Germline-derived CDR1 and CDR2 are LGHDT and YNNKEL (reference sequence). J was trimmed by 8 bases and V by 0 bases; bases with no gene match: 14. The DNA for the CDR3 is TGTGCCAGCAGCCAAGATCGGGTTATGACTAGCGTTACTGGGGAGCTGTTTTTT. Amino acids: CASSQDRVMTSVTGELFF.

The V call is TRBV28, the J call TRBJ1-2; D uncertain. CDR1 is MDHEN, CDR2 SYDVKM, per germline. The CDR3 contains 17 residues. Deletions cut 2 bases from V and 7 bases from J, with 23 bases between. The CDR3 DNA is TGTGCCAGCAGTTTAGCCCAAGGCGCCGGGAGTGAGAGTGGCTACACCTTC. Translation gives CASSLAQGAGSESGYTF.

The chain is built from TRBV2 and TRBJ2-5; possible D gene TRBD1, 6 bases. V was trimmed by 2 bases and J by 3 bases, leaving 13 bases between them. The CDR3 has 15 amino acids. Germline V gene sequence: CDR1 SNHLY, CDR2 FYNNEI. Here the CDR3 reads CASSERSRTEETQYF. The CDR3 DNA reads TGTGCCAGCAGTGAAAGAAGTCGGACAGAAGAGACCCAGTACTTC.

The chain is built from TRBV6-2 or TRBV6-3 and TRBJ2-2; maybe TRBD2 (6 bases). CDR1 and CDR2 (germline): MNHEY, SVGEGT. The CDR3 is 18 amino acids. The V end was cut by 0 bases, the J end by 1 base, with 15 bases between. CDR3: CASSYSISVGGNTGELFF. CDR3 coding DNA: TGTGCCAGCAGTTACTCGATTTCGGTGGGGGGGAACACCGGGGAGCTGTTTTTT.

This chain links TRBV5-6 with TRBJ2-3; the match to TRBD1 covers 7 bases. V shed 4 bases, J shed 1 base, and the junction held 3 bases outside the gene matches. The CDR3 has 14 amino acids. Germline values: CDR1 SGHDT, CDR2 YYEEEE. CDR3 sequence: CASSTGQGTDTQYF. CDR3 sequence (DNA): TGTGCCAGCAGCACCGGACAGGGCACAGATACGCAGTATTTT.

Of note for this clone: The sample contains more than one DNA sequence encoding this CDR3. The genes are TRBV19 and TRBJ1-1; possibly TRBD1 for D (6 bases). This CDR3 has 14 residues. V lost 3 bases and J lost 5, with 13 bases in between. Germline CDR1 reads LNHDA; CDR2 reads SQIVND (reference sequence). The CDR3 nucleotides are TGTGCCAGTAGTATTTCGGGGGGCGCAACTGAAGCTTTCTTT. Its translation: CASSISGGATEAFF.

The chain carries TRBV5-6 and TRBJ1-6, with 9 bases that match TRBD1. Unmatched junction bases numbered 3, after V lost 1 base and J lost 7 bases. Germline V gene data show CDR1 as SGHDT and CDR2 as YYEEEE. The CDR3 runs 15 residues. The CDR3 here is CASSLKGQGNSPLHF. In DNA, the CDR3 is TGTGCCAGCAGCTTGAAAGGACAGGGGAATTCACCCCTCCACTTT.

The chain recombines TRBV7-9 with TRBJ1-2; D may be TRBD1 (5 bases). From germline, CDR1 is SEHNR and CDR2 FQNEAQ (reference sequence). Deletions cut 4 bases from V and 8 bases from J, with 20 bases between. There are 15 residues in the CDR3. The CDR3 coding sequence is TGTGCCAGCAGCTCCGGGATTAACTCAGGGAGGGGCTACACCTTC. Protein sequence: CASSSGINSGRGYTF. The full variable domain, with the rest looked up from reference TRBV7-9 and TRBJ1-2, is DTGVSQNPRHKITKRGQNVTFRCDPISEHNRLYWYRQTLGQGPEFLTYFQNEAQLEKSRLLSDRFSAERPKGSFSTLEIQRTEQGDSAMYLCASSSGINSGRGYTFGSGTRLTVV.

For this clone: An end of the junction differs from the germline gene, which may be a read error. This chain links TRBV7-6 with TRBJ2-5; 9 bases map to TRBD1. Germline CDR1 and CDR2: SGHVS and FNYEAQ. The CDR3 contains 15 residues. The CDR3 nucleotides read TGTGCCGGCAGCAACGGACAGGGGCCCATGGAGACCCAGTACTTC. It encodes CAGSNGQGPMETQYF.

This clone was seen a single time. The chain links TRBV7-9 to TRBJ2-3; a weak D match, TRBD1 (5 bases). Deletions cut 5 bases from V and 2 bases from J, with 11 bases between. Per the germline V gene, CDR1 is SEHNR and CDR2 is FQNEAQ (reference sequence). CDR3 length: 14 amino acids. The CDR3 loop is CASSPPTVTDTQYF. The CDR3 DNA sequence: TGTGCCAGCAGCCCTCCGACAGTCACAGATACGCAGTATTTT. Based on the CDR3 plus reference TRBV7-9 and TRBJ2-3, the full variable domain is DTGVSQNPRHKITKRGQNVTFRCDPISEHNRLYWYRQTLGQGPEFLTYFQNEAQLEKSRLLSDRFSAERPKGSFSTLEIQRTEQGDSAMYLCASSPPTVTDTQYFGPGTRLTVL.

The V call is TRBV4-2, the J call TRBJ2-1; maybe TRBD2 (6 bases). The V gene lost 0 bases and the J gene lost 4 bases, with 13 bases spanning the gap. Germline lookup yields CDR1 LGHNA and CDR2 YNFKEQ. The CDR3 is made up of 16 amino acids. CDR3 protein: CASSQDRAGTYNEQFF. CDR3 DNA: TGTGCCAGCAGCCAAGATAGGGCGGGGACTTACAATGAGCAGTTCTTC.

This clone has a single count. The rearrangement joins TRBV3-1 (or the pseudogene TRBV3-2) to TRBJ2-7, with TRBD1 matching over 7 bases. The germline V gene encodes CDR1 LGHDT and CDR2 YNNKEL (reference sequence). The CDR3 contains 14 residues. J was trimmed by 1 base and V by 2 bases; bases with no gene match: 2. CDR3 nucleotide sequence: TGTGCCAGCAGCCAACAGGACAGGTCCTACGAGCAGTACGTC. This encodes CASSQQDRSYEQYV.

The V call is TRBV7-9, the J call TRBJ1-1, with 8 bases matching TRBD1. Looked up from germline, CDR1 is SEHNR and CDR2 is FQNEAQ (reference sequence). The V segment lost 0 bases and the J segment 3 bases; nucleotides outside the gene matches: 6. The CDR3 is 16 residues long. The CDR3 DNA reads TGTGCCAGCAGCTTAGCCGCCAGGGGGCCTGACACTGAAGCTTTCTTT. Protein sequence: CASSLAARGPDTEAFF. Using reference TRBV7-9 and TRBJ1-1 for the parts outside the CDR3, the full variable domain is DTGVSQNPRHKITKRGQNVTFRCDPISEHNRLYWYRQTLGQGPEFLTYFQNEAQLEKSRLLSDRFSAERPKGSFSTLEIQRTEQGDSAMYLCASSLAARGPDTEAFFGQGTRLTVV.

The chain carries TRBV5-1 and TRBJ2-1; possibly TRBD2 for D (6 bases). Germline V CDR1 and CDR2: SGHRS, YFSETQ. With 0 bases removed from V and 2 bases from J, the gap between germline ends came to 12 bases. There are 16 residues in the CDR3. CDR3 protein: CASSLGKERAYNEQFF. The CDR3 nucleotides are TGCGCCAGCAGCTTGGGGAAGGAGCGGGCCTACAATGAGCAGTTCTTC.

The rearrangement uses TRBV5-4 and TRBJ1-2, with 7 bases identical to TRBD1. The CDR3 is made up of 14 amino acids. The junction had 2 bases not matched to a gene; V was cut back by 0 bases and J by 3 bases. Per the germline V gene, CDR1 is SGHNT and CDR2 is YYREEE (reference sequence). CDR3 sequence: CASSLGQGHYGYTF. Here the CDR3 DNA reads TGTGCCAGCAGCTTGGGACAGGGACACTATGGCTACACCTTC.

The CDR3 DNA follows: TGTGCCAGCAGTTCCGGACAGGAGTATTCACCCCTCCACTTT. It encodes CASSSGQEYSPLHF. V and J are TRBV6-5 and TRBJ1-6; 7 bases fit TRBD1. The ends lost 4 bases at V and 8 bases at J; junction bases unmatched: 5. CDR1 and CDR2 from the germline V gene are MNHEY and SVGAGI. The CDR3 covers 14 residues.

This clone has a single count. The chain recombines TRBV6-5 with TRBJ2-1; TRBD2 aligns across 12 bases. The V segment lost 7 bases and the J segment 7 bases; nucleotides outside the gene matches: 5. In germline, CDR1 is MNHEY, CDR2 SVGAGI. The CDR3 is 14 amino acids. CDR3 sequence (DNA): TGTGCCAGCACTGGACTAGCGGGAAGGAATGAGCAGTTCTTC. This encodes CASTGLAGRNEQFF.